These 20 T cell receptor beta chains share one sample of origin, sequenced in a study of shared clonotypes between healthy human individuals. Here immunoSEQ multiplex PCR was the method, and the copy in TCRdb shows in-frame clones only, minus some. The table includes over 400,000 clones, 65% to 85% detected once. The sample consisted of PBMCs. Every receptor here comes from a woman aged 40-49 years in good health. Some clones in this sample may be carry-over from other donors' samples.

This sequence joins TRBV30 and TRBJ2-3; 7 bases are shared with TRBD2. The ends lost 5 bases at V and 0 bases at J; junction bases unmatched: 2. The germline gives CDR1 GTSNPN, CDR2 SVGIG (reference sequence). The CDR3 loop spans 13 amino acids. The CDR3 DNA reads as TGTGCCTGGGAACTAGCGAGCACAGATACGCAGTATTTT. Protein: CAWELASTDTQYF. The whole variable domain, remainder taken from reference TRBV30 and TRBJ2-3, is SQTIHQWPATLVQPVGSPLSLECTVEGTSNPNLYWYRQAAGRGLQLLFYSVGIGQISSEVPQNLSASRPQDRQFILSSKKLLLSDSGFYLCAWELASTDTQYFGPGTRLTVL.

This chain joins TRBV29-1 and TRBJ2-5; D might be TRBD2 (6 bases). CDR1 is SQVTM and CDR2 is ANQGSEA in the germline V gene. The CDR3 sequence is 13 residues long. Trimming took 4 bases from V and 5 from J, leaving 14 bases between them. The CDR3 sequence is CSVGHQEGETQYF. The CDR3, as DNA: TGCAGCGTTGGACACCAGGAGGGCGAGACCCAGTACTTC.

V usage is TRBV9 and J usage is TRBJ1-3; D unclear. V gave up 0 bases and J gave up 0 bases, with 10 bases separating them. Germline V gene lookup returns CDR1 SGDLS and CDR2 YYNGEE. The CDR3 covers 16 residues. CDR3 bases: TGTGCCAGCAGCGTAGACCACCAGAGCTCTGGAAACACCATATATTTT. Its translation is CASSVDHQSSGNTIYF. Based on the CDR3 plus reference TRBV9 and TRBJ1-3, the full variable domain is DSGVTQTPKHLITATGQRVTLRCSPRSGDLSVYWYQQSLDQGLQFLIQYYNGEERAKGNILERFSAQQFPDLHSELNLSSLELGDSALYFCASSVDHQSSGNTIYFGEGSWLTVV.

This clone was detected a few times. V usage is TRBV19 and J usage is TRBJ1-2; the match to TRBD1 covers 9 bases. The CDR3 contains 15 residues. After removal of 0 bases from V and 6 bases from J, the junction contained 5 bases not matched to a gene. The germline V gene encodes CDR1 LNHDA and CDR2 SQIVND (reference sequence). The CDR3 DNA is TGTGCCAGTAGTATAGATGTGGGACAGGGCGATGGCTACACCTTC. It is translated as CASSIDVGQGDGYTF.

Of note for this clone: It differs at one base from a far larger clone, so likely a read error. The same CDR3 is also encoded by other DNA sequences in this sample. In DNA, the CDR3 is TGTGCCTGGAGATTCCCACAGGAGACCCAGTACTTC. It is translated as CAWRFPQETQYF. The chain employs TRBV30 and TRBJ2-5; D ambiguous. Germline lookup yields CDR1 GTSNPN and CDR2 SVGIG (reference sequence). V lost 3 bases and J lost 5, with 10 bases in between. CDR3 length: 12 residues.

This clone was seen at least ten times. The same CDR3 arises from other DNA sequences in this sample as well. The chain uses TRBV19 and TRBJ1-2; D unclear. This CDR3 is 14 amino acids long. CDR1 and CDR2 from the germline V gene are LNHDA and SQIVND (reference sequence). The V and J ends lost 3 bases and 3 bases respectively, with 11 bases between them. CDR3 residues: CASSIGERDYGYTF. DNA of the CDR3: TGTGCCAGTAGTATTGGTGAGAGGGACTATGGCTACACCTTC.

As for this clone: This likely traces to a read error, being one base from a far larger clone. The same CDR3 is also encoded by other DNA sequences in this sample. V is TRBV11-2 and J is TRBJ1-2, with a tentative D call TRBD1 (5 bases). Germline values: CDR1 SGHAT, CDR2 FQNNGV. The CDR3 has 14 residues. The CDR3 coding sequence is TGCGCCAGCAGCCCCGACAGTATGAGCTATGGCTACACCTTC. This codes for CASSPDSMSYGYTF.

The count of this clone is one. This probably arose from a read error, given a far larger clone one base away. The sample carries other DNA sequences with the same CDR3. The DNA for the CDR3 is TGCACCAGCAGCCAAGAAGACAGGGAGAACACTGAGGCTTTCTTT. Protein product: CTSSQEDRENTEAFF. The V gene is TRBV1, the J gene TRBJ1-1; the table calls TRBD1, which could not be checked here. TRBV1 is described as a pseudogene. CDR3 length equals 15 residues.

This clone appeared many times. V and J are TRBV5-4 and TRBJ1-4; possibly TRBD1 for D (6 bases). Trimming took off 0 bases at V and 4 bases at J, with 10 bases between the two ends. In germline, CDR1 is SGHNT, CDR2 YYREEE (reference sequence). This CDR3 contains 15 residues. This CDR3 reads CASSLERGNNEKLFF. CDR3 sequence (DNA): TGTGCCAGCAGCTTGGAGAGGGGGAATAATGAAAAACTGTTTTTT.

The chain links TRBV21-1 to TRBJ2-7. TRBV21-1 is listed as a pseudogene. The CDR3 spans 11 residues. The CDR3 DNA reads TGTGCCAGCAGCAAAGTTGACGAGCAGTACTTC. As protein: CASSKVDEQYF.

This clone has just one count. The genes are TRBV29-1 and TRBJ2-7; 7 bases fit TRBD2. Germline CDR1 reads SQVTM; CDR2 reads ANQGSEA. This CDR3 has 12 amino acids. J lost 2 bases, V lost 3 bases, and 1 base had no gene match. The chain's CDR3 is CSVEGTTYEQYF. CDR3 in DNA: TGCAGCGTTGAGGGGACTACCTACGAGCAGTACTTC.

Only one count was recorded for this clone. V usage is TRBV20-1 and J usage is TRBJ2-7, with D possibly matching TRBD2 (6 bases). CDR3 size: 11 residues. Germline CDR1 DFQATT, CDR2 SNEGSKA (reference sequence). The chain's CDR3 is CRISGNYEQYF. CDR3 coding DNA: TGCAGGATTAGCGGAAATTACGAGCAGTACTTC.

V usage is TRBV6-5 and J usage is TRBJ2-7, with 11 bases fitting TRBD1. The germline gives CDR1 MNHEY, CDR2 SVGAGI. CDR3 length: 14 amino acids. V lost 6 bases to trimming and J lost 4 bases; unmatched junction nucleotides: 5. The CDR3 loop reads CASRAGQGAYEQYF. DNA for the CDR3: TGTGCCAGCAGAGCCGGACAGGGGGCTTACGAGCAGTACTTC.

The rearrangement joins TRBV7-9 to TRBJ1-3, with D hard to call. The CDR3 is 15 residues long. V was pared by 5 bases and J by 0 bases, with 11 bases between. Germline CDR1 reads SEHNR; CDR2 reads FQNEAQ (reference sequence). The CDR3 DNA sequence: TGTGCCAGCAGCCATACTCAGTTCTCTGGAAACACCATATATTTT. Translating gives CASSHTQFSGNTIYF. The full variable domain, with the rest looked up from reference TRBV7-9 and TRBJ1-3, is DTGVSQNPRHKITKRGQNVTFRCDPISEHNRLYWYRQTLGQGPEFLTYFQNEAQLEKSRLLSDRFSAERPKGSFSTLEIQRTEQGDSAMYLCASSHTQFSGNTIYFGEGSWLTVV.

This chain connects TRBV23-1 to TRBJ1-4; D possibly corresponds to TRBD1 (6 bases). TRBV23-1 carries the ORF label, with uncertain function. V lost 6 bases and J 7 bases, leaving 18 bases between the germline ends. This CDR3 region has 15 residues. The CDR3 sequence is CASSPRGGGGEKLFF. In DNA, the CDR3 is TGCGCCAGCAGCCCCAGAGGGGGAGGAGGTGAAAAACTGTTTTTT.

DNA for the CDR3: TGTGCCAGCAGCCCGAGGACAGGGCGAGAGGAAAAACTGTTTTTT. This codes for CASSPRTGREEKLFF. V usage is TRBV7-9 and J usage is TRBJ1-4; 8 bases match TRBD1. Germline CDR1 and CDR2: SEHNR and FQNEAQ (reference sequence). The V segment lost 5 bases and the J segment 8 bases; nucleotides outside the gene matches: 10. CDR3 length: 15 amino acids.

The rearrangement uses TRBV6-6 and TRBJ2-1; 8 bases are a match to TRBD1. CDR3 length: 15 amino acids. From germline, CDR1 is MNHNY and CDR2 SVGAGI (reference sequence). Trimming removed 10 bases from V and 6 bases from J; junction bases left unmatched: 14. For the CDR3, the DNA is TGTGCCATCCACCCCCCGGGACAGGCAACCAATGAGCAGTTCTTC. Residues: CAIHPPGQATNEQFF.

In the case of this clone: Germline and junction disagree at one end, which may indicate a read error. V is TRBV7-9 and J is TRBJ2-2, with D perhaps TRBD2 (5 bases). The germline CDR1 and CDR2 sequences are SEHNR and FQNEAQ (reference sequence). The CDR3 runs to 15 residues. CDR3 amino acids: CASSSPKIRAGELLF. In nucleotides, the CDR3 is TGTGCCAGCAGTTCCCCCAAAATAAGGGCCGGGGAGCTGCTTTTT.

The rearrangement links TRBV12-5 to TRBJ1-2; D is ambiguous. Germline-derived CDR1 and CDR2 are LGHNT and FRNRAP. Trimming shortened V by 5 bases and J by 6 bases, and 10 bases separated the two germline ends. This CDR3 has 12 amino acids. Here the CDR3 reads CASGPRRNGYTF. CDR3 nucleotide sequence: TGTGCTAGTGGTCCGCGACGGAATGGCTACACCTTC.

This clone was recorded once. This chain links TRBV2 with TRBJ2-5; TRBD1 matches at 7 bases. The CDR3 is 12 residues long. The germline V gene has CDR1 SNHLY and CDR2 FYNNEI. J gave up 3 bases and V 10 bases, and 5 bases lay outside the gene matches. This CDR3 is CATGTVEETQYF. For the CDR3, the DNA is TGTGCCACCGGGACAGTCGAAGAGACCCAGTACTTC.